These 28 T cell receptor beta chains were all obtained from the same sample, sequenced in a study of cytomegalovirus exposure and HLA in healthy donors. PCR used 60 Vbeta primers and 13 Jbeta primers. TCRdb's copy holds only in-frame clones and misses some; the assay was immunoSEQ multiplex PCR. The table shows about 82,000 clones, with 70% to 75% occurring only once. The specimen sequenced was PBMCs. These receptors came from a woman aged 50 to 60 in good health and CMV-seropositive.

The chain joins TRBV6-1 to TRBJ1-2; 8 bases agree with TRBD1. The trim removed 7 bases at V and 11 bases at J, leaving 15 bases unmatched. The CDR3 has 14 residues. Germline CDR1 and CDR2: MNHNS and SASEGT. The CDR3: CASIEDRAPSRYTF. CDR3 bases: TGTGCCAGCATCGAGGACAGGGCCCCTAGTCGTTACACCTTC.

This clone was seen a few times. This chain connects TRBV7-2 to TRBJ1-2; D remains ambiguous. The CDR3 spans 15 residues. Deletions cut 3 bases from V and 1 base from J, with 12 bases between. Germline assignment: CDR1 SGHTA and CDR2 FQGNSA. CDR3 nucleotides: TGTGCCAGCAGCTTCGGTTCCGCCGGTAACTATGGCTACACCTTC. It specifies CASSFGSAGNYGYTF.

V gene TRBV15 combines with J gene TRBJ2-7; TRBD1 might be the D (6 bases). V dropped 1 base and J dropped 3 bases, with 13 bases sitting between them. The CDR3 loop spans 15 amino acids. The germline V gene has CDR1 LNHNV and CDR2 YYDKDF (reference sequence). This CDR3 is CATSRVRQVNYEQYF. The CDR3 bases are TGTGCCACCAGCAGAGTACGACAGGTGAACTACGAGCAGTACTTC. Filled out from reference TRBV15 and TRBJ2-7, the complete variable domain reads DAMVIQNPRYQVTQFGKPVTLSCSQTLNHNVMYWYQQKSSQAPKLLFHYYDKDFNNEADTPDNFQSRRPNTSFCFLDIRSPGLGDTAMYLCATSRVRQVNYEQYFGPGTRLTVT.

The chain uses TRBV25-1 and TRBJ2-5; D is uncertain. Germline lookup yields CDR1 MGHDK and CDR2 SYGVNS. This CDR3 region has 15 residues. Deletions cut 3 bases from V and 0 bases from J, with 11 bases between. The CDR3 nucleotides read TGTGCCAGCAGTGAGACTCACACGTACCAAGAGACCCAGTACTTC. As protein: CASSETHTYQETQYF.

The sample holds a few counts of this clone. The chain has TRBV29-1 and TRBJ1-2; D perhaps matches TRBD1 (5 bases). Trimming stripped 8 bases from V and 5 bases from J, with 18 bases between. CDR3 length equals 13 residues. Germline CDR1 reads SQVTM; CDR2 reads ANQGSEA. In DNA, the CDR3 is TGCAGCACCAGCCAGGGAAAGGGATATGGCTACACCTTC. Amino acid sequence: CSTSQGKGYGYTF.

The V call is TRBV29-1, the J call TRBJ1-1, with TRBD1 as a possible D gene (6 bases). The CDR3 is 14 residues long. The V and J ends lost 4 bases and 1 base respectively, with 13 bases between them. Per the germline V gene, CDR1 is SQVTM and CDR2 is ANQGSEA. Here the CDR3 reads CSVGSGVRNTEAFF. As DNA, the CDR3 is TGCAGCGTTGGGTCAGGGGTCCGGAACACTGAAGCTTTCTTT.

This clone came up a few times. The gene calls are TRBV6-5 and TRBJ1-5; the match to TRBD1 covers 7 bases. Unmatched junction bases numbered 5, after V lost 6 bases and J lost 0 bases. Germline loops: CDR1 MNHEY, CDR2 SVGAGI. This CDR3 spans 15 amino acids. CDR3 in amino acids: CASRAGTVSNQPQHF. The CDR3 region has the DNA TGTGCCAGCAGAGCTGGGACAGTTAGCAATCAGCCCCAGCATTTT.

CDR3 protein: CSVERTGIVTDTQYF. The CDR3 bases are TGCAGCGTTGAGAGGACAGGGATCGTCACAGATACGCAGTATTTT. The rearrangement joins TRBV29-1 to TRBJ2-3; 8 bases match TRBD1. The CDR3 loop spans 15 amino acids. CDR1 is SQVTM and CDR2 is ANQGSEA in the germline V gene. V dropped 3 bases and J dropped 2; count of bases not matched to a gene: 7.

On this clone: In the same sample, other DNA sequences code for this CDR3. J is TRBJ1-2 and V is TRBV19; 12 nucleotides match TRBD1. The V gene's germline CDR1 is LNHDA and CDR2 SQIVND (reference sequence). The CDR3 runs to 14 residues. J gave up 8 bases and V 8 bases, and 9 bases lay outside the gene matches. The CDR3 DNA reads TGTGCCAGTCGACCGGGACAGGGGGCGCGGGGCTACACCTTC. It codes for CASRPGQGARGYTF.

The V call is TRBV5-6, the J call TRBJ2-7; D might be TRBD1 (6 bases). Trimming shortened V by 4 bases and J by 2 bases, and 16 bases separated the two germline ends. This CDR3 spans 15 amino acids. Germline V gene data show CDR1 as SGHDT and CDR2 as YYEEEE. CDR3 amino acids: CASSETGSMAYEQYF. The CDR3 nucleotides are TGTGCCAGCAGCGAAACAGGGAGTATGGCCTACGAGCAGTACTTC.

This chain connects TRBV13 to TRBJ1-4; D is uncertain. Trimming shortened V by 2 bases and J by 8 bases, and 3 bases separated the two germline ends. Germline CDR1 and CDR2: PRHDT and FYEKMQ (reference sequence). The CDR3 is made up of 11 amino acids. CDR3 protein: CASSLREKLFF. CDR3 bases: TGTGCCAGCAGCTTACGGGAAAAACTGTTTTTT.

This clone was counted at least ten times. This chain links TRBV10-1 with TRBJ2-5; the match to TRBD2 covers 8 bases. This CDR3 is 20 amino acids long. Germline V lookup: CDR1 WNHNN, CDR2 SYGVQD (reference sequence). With 1 base clipped from V and 0 bases from J, the junction kept 16 bases outside the gene matches. Written as DNA, the CDR3 is TGCGCCAGCAGTGAGTTTCGGCGGGAAGCGGGAGTGGTCTACCAAGAGACCCAGTACTTC. This translates into CASSEFRREAGVVYQETQYF.

V is TRBV5-1 and J is TRBJ1-1; no firm D call. The germline CDR1 and CDR2 sequences are SGHRS and YFSETQ. The CDR3 sequence is 15 residues long. Trimming took off 5 bases at V and 5 bases at J, with 19 bases between the two ends. The CDR3 nucleotides are TGCGCCAGCAGAGTCCCCGGAATTTCGGGGACTGAAGCTTTCTTT. Encoded protein: CASRVPGISGTEAFF.

The chain is built from TRBV6-6 and TRBJ2-7, with TRBD2 matching over 10 bases. CDR3 length: 15 residues. Germline V gene data show CDR1 as MNHNY and CDR2 as SVGAGI (reference sequence). The V and J ends lost 2 bases and 4 bases, in that order; junction bases with no gene match: 5. DNA for the CDR3: TGTGCCAGCAGTTACATAGCGGGAGGTAGTTACGAGCAGTACTTC. Protein product: CASSYIAGGSYEQYF.

The V and J genes are TRBV7-9 and TRBJ1-5, with D possibly matching TRBD1 (5 bases). The CDR3 has 16 amino acids. V dropped 2 bases and J dropped 0 bases, with 11 bases sitting between them. Germline V CDR1 and CDR2: SEHNR, FQNEAQ (reference sequence). CDR3 nucleotide sequence: TGTGCCAGCAGCTTATGGACACCATATAGCAATCAGCCCCAGCATTTT. Protein sequence: CASSLWTPYSNQPQHF.

The V call is TRBV6-4, the J call TRBJ1-1; D unresolved. V was pared by 0 bases and J by 4 bases, with 12 bases between. The germline V gene has CDR1 MRHNA and CDR2 SNTAGT. The CDR3 is made up of 15 amino acids. This CDR3 reads CASSDSSLGGTEAFF. The CDR3 DNA reads TGTGCCAGCAGTGACTCGAGTCTGGGAGGCACTGAAGCTTTCTTT.

The chain couples TRBV5-6 to TRBJ1-2; D unclear. There are 12 residues in the CDR3. Germline loops: CDR1 SGHDT, CDR2 YYEEEE. V was cut by 1 base and J by 4 bases, with 5 bases left in between. CDR3 loop: CASSLSSYGYTF. The CDR3 nucleotides are TGTGCCAGCAGCTTGTCCAGCTATGGCTACACCTTC.

The chain links TRBV30 to TRBJ2-4, with 7 bases aligning to TRBD2. Germline lookup yields CDR1 GTSNPN and CDR2 SVGIG (reference sequence). V shed 0 bases, J shed 8 bases, and the junction held 1 base outside the gene matches. The CDR3 has 12 residues. CDR3 DNA: TGTGCCTGGAGTGTTGGGGGGGACATTCAGTACTTC. This sequence encodes CAWSVGGDIQYF.

This rearrangement joins TRBV5-1 to TRBJ1-2; TRBD1 agrees at 8 bases. Germline-derived CDR1 and CDR2 are SGHRS and YFSETQ. This CDR3 comprises 15 residues. Trimming took 4 bases from V and 8 from J; bases not matched to a gene: 13. The CDR3 here is CASSAGTGDGLGYTF. The CDR3 region has the DNA TGCGCCAGCAGCGCCGGGACAGGCGACGGATTGGGCTACACCTTC.

V and J are TRBV25-1 and TRBJ2-7; 11 bases agree with TRBD1. The germline V gene encodes CDR1 MGHDK and CDR2 SYGVNS. The V segment lost 7 bases and the J segment 10 bases; nucleotides outside the gene matches: 9. This CDR3 has 13 amino acids. The CDR3 DNA reads as TGTGCCAGCACCGGGACAGGGGGTATAAAACAGTACTTC. It specifies CASTGTGGIKQYF.

This chain connects TRBV6-1 to TRBJ2-6; tentatively, D is TRBD1 (6 bases). Germline V gives CDR1 MNHNS, CDR2 SASEGT. V lost 0 bases to trimming and J lost 0 bases, with 15 bases between them. The CDR3 contains 19 residues. This CDR3 is CASSEALGTSFSGANVLTF. The CDR3 coding sequence is TGTGCCAGCAGTGAAGCGCTTGGGACATCCTTCTCTGGGGCCAACGTCCTGACTTTC.

This rearrangement joins TRBV6-6 to TRBJ2-7; tentatively, D is TRBD2 (6 bases). The germline CDR1 and CDR2 sequences are MNHNY and SVGAGI (reference sequence). The ends were cut back, 6 bases at V and 4 bases at J, with 19 bases in the middle. The CDR3 is 15 residues long. The CDR3, as DNA: TGTGCCAGCAGCCAAGGGGAGGTCGGCCCTTACGAGCAGTACTTC. It codes for CASSQGEVGPYEQYF.

V and J are TRBV30 and TRBJ2-7; 8 nucleotides match TRBD1. The CDR3 length is 13 residues. Looked up from germline, CDR1 is GTSNPN and CDR2 is SVGIG (reference sequence). Losses at the gene ends were 4 bases for V and 6 bases for J; bases not matched to a gene: 8. The DNA of the CDR3 is TGTGCCTGGAACCCCTCAGGGGGCGGCGAGCAGTACTTC. Its translation: CAWNPSGGGEQYF. The variable domain in full, with the rest retrieved from reference TRBV30 and TRBJ2-7, is SQTIHQWPATLVQPVGSPLSLECTVEGTSNPNLYWYRQAAGRGLQLLFYSVGIGQISSEVPQNLSASRPQDRQFILSSKKLLLSDSGFYLCAWNPSGGGEQYFGPGTRLTVT.

The chain couples TRBV7-9 to TRBJ2-1; TRBD1 is a possible D gene (5 bases). Looked up from germline, CDR1 is SEHNR and CDR2 is FQNEAQ (reference sequence). CDR3 length: 15 amino acids. Trimming pared 2 bases from V and 5 bases from J, leaving 13 bases between. This CDR3 reads CASSLSATANNEQFF. As DNA, the CDR3 is TGTGCCAGCAGCTTATCCGCGACAGCCAACAATGAGCAGTTCTTC.

This chain links TRBV5-4 with TRBJ2-6; tentatively, D is TRBD1 (6 bases). The CDR3 has 15 amino acids. Trimming cost V 3 bases and J 1 base, with 8 bases left between them. Germline loops: CDR1 SGHNT, CDR2 YYREEE (reference sequence). The CDR3: CASSSQGSGANVLTF. The CDR3 region has the DNA TGTGCCAGCAGCTCCCAGGGGTCTGGGGCCAACGTCCTGACTTTC.

The chain couples TRBV5-6 to TRBJ2-1, with 9 bases that match TRBD2. The CDR3 contains 17 residues. Trimming took 5 bases from V and 4 from J; bases not matched to a gene: 13. The germline gives CDR1 SGHDT, CDR2 YYEEEE. CDR3 region: CASSPRLAEKLYNEQFF. The CDR3 DNA is TGTGCCAGCAGTCCGCGACTAGCGGAAAAACTTTACAATGAGCAGTTCTTC. Combining the CDR3 with reference TRBV5-6 and TRBJ2-1 gives the whole variable domain DAGVTQSPTHLIKTRGQQVTLRCSPKSGHDTVSWYQQALGQGPQFIFQYYEEEERQRGNFPDRFSGHQFPNYSSELNVNALLLGDSALYLCASSPRLAEKLYNEQFFGPGTRLTVL.

This chain uses TRBV7-8 with TRBJ2-5, with a tentative D call TRBD1 (6 bases). CDR3 length: 14 amino acids. Looked up from germline, CDR1 is SGHVS and CDR2 is FQNEAQ. V shed 5 bases and J shed 4 bases, with 14 bases lying between them. The CDR3 loop is CASSIGNRAETQYF. CDR3 coding DNA: TGTGCCAGCAGCATAGGGAACAGGGCAGAGACCCAGTACTTC. Variable domain in full (rest from reference TRBV7-8 and TRBJ2-5): GAGVSQSPRYKVAKRGQDVALRCDPISGHVSLFWYQQALGQGPEFLTYFQNEAQLDKSGLPSDRFFAERPEGSVSTLKIQRTQQEDSAVYLCASSIGNRAETQYFGPGTRLLVL.

This clone was counted a few times. CDR3 bases: TGTGCCAGCGATGACAGGGCTAATCAGCCCCAGCATTTT. Its protein is CASDDRANQPQHF. This chain joins TRBV6-1 and TRBJ1-5, with 7 positions matching TRBD1. This CDR3 spans 13 amino acids. Germline V gives CDR1 MNHNS, CDR2 SASEGT. The junction had 5 bases not matched to a gene; V was cut back by 8 bases and J by 4 bases.